A selection of T cell receptor beta chains follows, all from one sample in a study of tumor-infiltrating lymphocytes in oesophageal squamous cell carcinoma. In TCRdb, the PCR reads were re-called with MiXCR into one record per CDR3 protein. This sample yields under 20,000 distinct CDR3 sequences, of which 35% to 50% are seen a single time; less than 20% belongs to the top ten. Sequencing was performed on esophageal tumor tissue. The receptors were sampled from a male donor with esophageal squamous cell carcinoma. Both conserved end residues are part of each CDR3. The D gene is left open where the match is weak. Where a row states a size, it is once, few, many or the class of an expanded clone; other rows omit it.

>few|TRBV7-2|-|TRBJ2-4
CASSLGANTGELYF
TGTGCCAGCAGCTTGGGTGCGAACACCGGGGAGCTGTACTTC
>-|TRBV20-1|TRBD2|TRBJ2-7
CSARQASSGDFFEQYF
TGCAGTGCTAGGCAGGCGTCTAGCGGTGACTTCTTTGAGCAGTACTTC
>many|TRBV7-3|TRBD1|TRBJ1-2
CASSSTGTGYNGYTF
TGTGCCAGCAGCTCGACCGGGACAGGGTACAATGGCTACACCTTC
>few|TRBV7-2|-|TRBJ1-5
CASSLVAAGTGQPQHF
TGTGCCAGCAGCTTAGTAGCGGCAGGGACGGGACAGCCCCAGCATTTT
>few|TRBV5-1|-|TRBJ1-2
CASSLLTGGYGYTF
TGCGCCAGCAGCTTGCTCACGGGAGGGTACGGCTACACCTTC
>medium-sized|TRBV7-6|-|TRBJ2-7
CASSLEDGFYEQYF
TGTGCCAGCAGCTTGGAGGACGGATTCTACGAGCAGTACTTC
>-|TRBV18|-|TRBJ2-7
CASSYTEQDNEQYF
TGTGCCAGCTCCTACACCGAACAGGACAATGAGCAGTACTTC
>many|TRBV10-3|TRBD1|TRBJ1-2
CAITPTETGGYTF
TGTGCCATCACCCCGACAGAGACAGGGGGCTACACCTTC
>-|TRBV5-6|TRBD1|TRBJ1-6
CASSLSGGMYNSPLHF
TGTGCCAGCAGCTTGTCAGGGGGCATGTATAATTCACCCCTCCACTTT
>many|TRBV5-4|TRBD1|TRBJ2-5
CASSPGTGGVETQYF
TGTGCCAGCAGTCCCGGGACAGGGGGCGTGGAGACCCAGTACTTC
>few|TRBV2|TRBD1|TRBJ1-1
CASRDYRGENTEAFF
TGTGCCAGCAGGGATTACAGGGGCGAGAACACTGAAGCTTTCTTT
>-|TRBV12-3/TRBV12-4|TRBD2|TRBJ2-1
CASSSLGASGRYYNEQFF
TGTGCCAGCAGCTCTTTGGGGGCTAGCGGGAGGTACTACAATGAGCAGTTCTTC
>-|TRBV11-3|-|TRBJ2-1
CASSPSSSYNEQFF
TGTGCCAGCAGCCCGAGTAGTTCCTACAATGAGCAGTTCTTC
>many|TRBV4-2|TRBD2|TRBJ2-7
CASSQSLASGYEQYF
TGTGCCAGCAGCCAAAGTTTGGCTAGCGGGTACGAGCAGTACTTC
>few|TRBV7-2|-|TRBJ1-1
CASSLSVGQGNTEAFF
TGTGCCAGCAGCTTATCAGTTGGTCAGGGGAACACTGAAGCTTTCTTT
>many|TRBV6-1|TRBD1|TRBJ1-4
CASKLGQANEKLFF
TGTGCCAGCAAATTGGGACAGGCGAATGAAAAACTGTTTTTT
>-|TRBV7-6|TRBD1|TRBJ2-7
CASSSDRGGEQYF
TGTGCTAGCAGCAGCGACAGGGGTGGCGAGCAGTACTTC
>many|TRBV4-1|TRBD1|TRBJ1-6
CASSQGQGAAALHF
TGCGCCAGCAGCCAAGGACAGGGGGCGGCGGCCCTCCACTTT
>many|TRBV27|TRBD1|TRBJ2-5
CASSSSGQGETQYF
TGTGCCAGCAGTTCATCGGGACAGGGAGAGACCCAGTACTTC
>many|TRBV9|TRBD2|TRBJ2-3
CASSVSLAVSTDTQYF
TGTGCCAGCAGCGTGTCACTAGCGGTAAGCACAGATACGCAGTATTTT
>-|TRBV7-8|-|TRBJ1-3
CASKRTMTGNTIYF
TGTGCCAGCAAACGGACAATGACTGGAAACACCATATATTTT
>many|TRBV11-1|TRBD2|TRBJ2-7
CASSPSGTYNEQYF
TGTGCCAGCAGCCCTAGCGGGACCTACAATGAGCAGTACTTC